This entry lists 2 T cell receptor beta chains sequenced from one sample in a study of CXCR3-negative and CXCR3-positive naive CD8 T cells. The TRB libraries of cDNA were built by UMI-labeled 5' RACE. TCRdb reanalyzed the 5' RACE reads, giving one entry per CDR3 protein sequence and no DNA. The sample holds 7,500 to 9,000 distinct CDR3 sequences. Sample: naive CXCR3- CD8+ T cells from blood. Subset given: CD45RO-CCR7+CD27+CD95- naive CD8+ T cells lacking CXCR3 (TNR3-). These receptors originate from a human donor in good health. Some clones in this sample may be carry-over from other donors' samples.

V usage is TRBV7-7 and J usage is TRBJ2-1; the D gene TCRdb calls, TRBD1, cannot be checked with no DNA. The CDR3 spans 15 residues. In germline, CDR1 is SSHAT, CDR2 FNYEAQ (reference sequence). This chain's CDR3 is CASSLRGGDYNEQFF. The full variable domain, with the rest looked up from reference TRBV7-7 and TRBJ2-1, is GAGVSQSPRYKVTKRGQDVTLRCDPISSHATLYWYQQALGQGPEFLTYFNYEAQPDKSGLPSDRFSAERPEGSISTLTIQRTEQRDSAMYRCASSLRGGDYNEQFFGPGTRLTVL.

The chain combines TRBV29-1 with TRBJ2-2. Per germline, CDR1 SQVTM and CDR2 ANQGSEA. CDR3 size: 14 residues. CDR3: CSVEGGANTGELFF.